A selection of T cell receptor beta chains follows, all from one sample in a study of blood T cell repertoires in COVID-19. Using immunoSEQ multiplex PCR, the repertoire was profiled, and TCRdb retains in-frame clones only, with some absent. The table lists some 42,000 clones, roughly 90% of them singletons. What was sequenced was peripheral blood. Every receptor here comes from a human donor in a cohort sampled during active COVID-19. Both conserved end residues are part of each CDR3. The order of the fields is CDR3 DNA, CDR3 protein, V gene, J gene, D gene, clone size. A D gene is named only where the DNA matches it firmly. Not all rows give a size; the values are once, few, many and, for expanded clones, a class.

TGTGCCATCACCCAAGGACAGAGAGACAATTCACCCCTCCACTTT	CAITQGQRDNSPLHF	TRBV10-3	TRBJ1-6	.	.
TGCGCCAGCAGTGAGTCCGGCTTACAGATATATGGCTACACCTTC	CASSESGLQIYGYTF	TRBV10-2	TRBJ1-2	.	.
TGTGCCAGCAGCCCTCTATCGGACAGGATTGGCTACACCTTC	CASSPLSDRIGYTF	TRBV7-2	TRBJ1-2	TRBD1	.
TGTGCCAGCAGCCCCTCAGCGTCATCCTACGAGCAGTACTTC	CASSPSASSYEQYF	TRBV11-3	TRBJ2-7	.	.
TGCGCCAGCTCATCCCGCGGAGGGAGCTCCTACGAGCAGTACTTC	CASSSRGGSSYEQYF	TRBV5-1	TRBJ2-7	.	.
TGCGCCAGCAGCCTTAGGACTAGCGGGGGCGGTAACACCGGGGAGCTGTTTTTT	CASSLRTSGGGNTGELFF	TRBV4-1	TRBJ2-2	TRBD2	.
TGTGCCAGCAGTTACTCAGGGGGTGAGACTGAAGCTTTCTTT	CASSYSGGETEAFF	TRBV6-6	TRBJ1-1	.	.
TGTGCCAGCAAGCGGGTAGAGAACACCGGGGAGCTGTTTTTT	CASKRVENTGELFF	TRBV2	TRBJ2-2	.	.
TGTGCCAGCAGTTATGCCAGGGGGGTAACTAATGAAAAACTGTTTTTT	CASSYARGVTNEKLFF	TRBV6-5	TRBJ1-4	TRBD1	.
TGCGCCAGCAGCCAAGACACTAGCGGAGCCTACGAGCAGTACTTC	CASSQDTSGAYEQYF	TRBV4-3	TRBJ2-7	TRBD2	.
TGTGCCCTAAACCGTGGGGGGGAGTCCTACAATGAGCAGTTCTTC	CALNRGGESYNEQFF	TRBV5-4	TRBJ2-1	TRBD2	.
TGTGCCAGCAGTGAGGTACATCCTAATGAAAAACTGTTTTTT	CASSEVHPNEKLFF	TRBV25-1	TRBJ1-4	.	once
TGTGCCAGCAGTTTAAAACTAGCGGTAACCTACAATGAGCAGTTCTTC	CASSLKLAVTYNEQFF	TRBV27	TRBJ2-1	TRBD2	.
TGTGCCAGCAGCCAAGATGGGACGGGACAAATTACAGATACGCAGTATTTT	CASSQDGTGQITDTQYF	TRBV4-2	TRBJ2-3	.	.
TGCGCCAGCAGCAAAGAAGGACAAAACTATGGCTACACCTTC	CASSKEGQNYGYTF	TRBV5-1	TRBJ1-2	.	.
TGCGCCAGCAGCTTGGGGGACTCAGGGGGCTATGAGCAGTTCTTC	CASSLGDSGGYEQFF	TRBV5-1	TRBJ2-1	TRBD1	.
TGCGCCAGCAGCCACGGGACAACGCCCGACTACGAGCAGTACTTC	CASSHGTTPDYEQYF	TRBV4-3	TRBJ2-7	.	.
TGCGCCAGCAGCCCCTGGACTAGCGACAATGAGCAGTTCTTC	CASSPWTSDNEQFF	TRBV5-1	TRBJ2-1	TRBD2	.
TGTGCCAGCAGTGATTTTAGGGAGGGGGTCGGAGCTTTCTTT	CASSDFREGVGAFF	TRBV2	TRBJ1-1	.	.
TGTGCCAGCAGCGGACTAGCGGGGGGATACAATGAGCAGTTCTTC	CASSGLAGGYNEQFF	TRBV6-2/TRBV6-3	TRBJ2-1	TRBD2	.
TGTGCCAGCAGTTTATGGCCGTTGGGGGGGGTTGGGCCGGCCTATGGCTACACCTTC	CASSLWPLGGVGPAYGYTF	TRBV27	TRBJ1-2	.	.
TGTGCCTGGAGTGGAGATAGCAATCAGCCCCAGCATTTT	CAWSGDSNQPQHF	TRBV30	TRBJ1-5	.	.
TGTGCCAGCAGCTCAAGACAGTCCTACGAGCAGTACTTC	CASSSRQSYEQYF	TRBV7-2	TRBJ2-7	.	.
TGTGCCAGCAGTTACTCGAGCGGGAGGACGGATACGCAGTATTTT	CASSYSSGRTDTQYF	TRBV6-2/TRBV6-3	TRBJ2-3	TRBD2	.
TGTGCCAGCAGCTTGTTGGCGGGGGGTGGAGGAGAGACCCAGTACTTC	CASSLLAGGGGETQYF	TRBV5-4	TRBJ2-5	TRBD2	.
TGTGCCTGGAGTACGGGGATCGGAACTGAAGCTTTCTTT	CAWSTGIGTEAFF	TRBV30	TRBJ1-1	.	.
TGTGCCAGTAGTATGTATGTGAGCGGGACATTCGATGAGCAGTTCTTC	CASSMYVSGTFDEQFF	TRBV19	TRBJ2-1	.	.
TGTGCCAGCAGCTTCGCGGGAGCCGGGGAGCTGTTTTTT	CASSFAGAGELFF	TRBV5-6	TRBJ2-2	TRBD2	.
TGTGCCAGCAGTCCAAGACAGGTTTACCAAGAGACCCAGTACTTC	CASSPRQVYQETQYF	TRBV28	TRBJ2-5	.	.
TGCAGTGTTTCCTCAGGAAACGAGCAGTACTTC	CSVSSGNEQYF	TRBV20-1	TRBJ2-7	.	.
TGTGCCAGTAGTATATTCCAAACTACCGCCCTCTCTCAAGAGACCCAGTACTTC	CASSIFQTTALSQETQYF	TRBV19	TRBJ2-5	.	.
TGTGCCAGCAGCCCACCGGGAAATGAGCAGTTCTTC	CASSPPGNEQFF	TRBV12-3/TRBV12-4	TRBJ2-1	.	.
TGCGCCAGCAGCGTCGGACAGGCCAGCACAGATACGCAGTATTTT	CASSVGQASTDTQYF	TRBV5-1	TRBJ2-3	TRBD1	.
TGTGCCAGCAGCCCTCCTCGGGGAGATACGCAGTATTTT	CASSPPRGDTQYF	TRBV7-3	TRBJ2-3	.	.
TGTGCCAGCAGTTCCGGACAGGGCTACAATCAGCCCCAGCATTTT	CASSSGQGYNQPQHF	TRBV28	TRBJ1-5	TRBD1	.
TGTGCCAGCAGCTTGGGCGGGAACTATGGCTACACCTTC	CASSLGGNYGYTF	TRBV5-6	TRBJ1-2	.	.
TGTGCCACCAGTGATTCTAGCGGGAGTAAGTACAATGAGCAGTTCTTC	CATSDSSGSKYNEQFF	TRBV24-1	TRBJ2-1	TRBD2	.
TGTGCCAGCAGTCTCACAGCTGCCTACGAGCAGTACTTC	CASSLTAAYEQYF	TRBV27	TRBJ2-7	.	.
TGTGCCAGCAGCCTGGGACAAATAGGGACTGAAGCTTTCTTT	CASSLGQIGTEAFF	TRBV14	TRBJ1-1	.	once
TGTGCCAGTACGAAAGAGAGGCGGCCTGGCTACACCTTC	CASTKERRPGYTF	TRBV19	TRBJ1-2	.	.
TGTGCCTGGAGTCCGGTAGCCGGGACTAGCGGGAGTAATGAGCAGTTCTTC	CAWSPVAGTSGSNEQFF	TRBV30	TRBJ2-1	TRBD2	once
TGTGCCAGCAGCCACCTAAGGACAGGGAGAGGCAATGAGCAGTTCTTC	CASSHLRTGRGNEQFF	TRBV3-1/TRBV3-2	TRBJ2-1	TRBD1	medium-sized
TGCGCCAGCAGCTTGAGCAGGGGTCCCTACAATGAGCAGTTCTTC	CASSLSRGPYNEQFF	TRBV5-1	TRBJ2-1	.	.
TGTGCCAGCAGTTTTCTACCTAGTGGAAACTATGGCTACACCTTC	CASSFLPSGNYGYTF	TRBV6-2/TRBV6-3	TRBJ1-2	.	.
TGTGCCAGCAGCCCCGACCTTGGGACTTTGGATGGCTACACCTTC	CASSPDLGTLDGYTF	TRBV7-2	TRBJ1-2	.	once
TGTGCCAGCAGCTTGGGAGCGGGAGGAGCATACGAGCAGTACTTC	CASSLGAGGAYEQYF	TRBV7-2	TRBJ2-7	TRBD2	once
TGTGCCAGCAGCTTACTAGCGGGAGGTGGCTCCTACGAGCAGTACTTC	CASSLLAGGGSYEQYF	TRBV7-2	TRBJ2-7	TRBD2	.
TGTGCCAGCAGCGCCTTTAGACTAGCGGGGGGCCAAGAGACCCAGTACTTC	CASSAFRLAGGQETQYF	TRBV9	TRBJ2-5	TRBD2	.
TGTGCCAGCAGCCTCCGACAGGGGGATCAGCCCCAGCATTTT	CASSLRQGDQPQHF	TRBV7-2	TRBJ1-5	TRBD1	.
TGTGCCAGCCAGGCAGGGGTTTCCGAGCAGTACTTC	CASQAGVSEQYF	TRBV12-3/TRBV12-4	TRBJ2-7	.	.
TGTGCCAGCAGCTCCCCCACCGGGACAGAGTTCTACGAGCAGTACTTC	CASSSPTGTEFYEQYF	TRBV7-9	TRBJ2-7	TRBD1	.
TGCGCCAGCAGCCTCCAGGGTACTAATGAAAAACTGTTTTTT	CASSLQGTNEKLFF	TRBV5-1	TRBJ1-4	.	.
TGTGCCAGTAGTATCCGAGGGATGAACACTGAAGCTTTCTTT	CASSIRGMNTEAFF	TRBV19	TRBJ1-1	.	.
TGCAGCGTGGAGGGACTAGCGGGAGCCTACGAGCAGTACTTC	CSVEGLAGAYEQYF	TRBV29-1	TRBJ2-7	TRBD2	.
TGTGCCAGCAGCCAAGCTATGCCGGTCGAAAAACTGTTTTTT	CASSQAMPVEKLFF	TRBV3-1/TRBV3-2	TRBJ1-4	.	.